This TCR beta chain was captured in a study of shared clonotypes between healthy human individuals. The CDR3 is made up of 12 amino acids. Trimming removed 1 base at V and 9 bases at J, with 7 bases between. Germline CDR1 is KGHSH and CDR2 is LQKENI. Turning to this clone: The antigen is undetermined.

TCRdb keeps only in-frame clones here, not all; method: immunoSEQ multiplex PCR. The table has 1.6 million or so clones, 95% to 97% seen once. Findings of the study overall: With few donors, the genetic and exposure-history diversity represented was limited.

The V call is TRBV18, the J call TRBJ2-1; D not resolved. The sequence came from a man aged 25-40 years in good health. The source material was naive CD4+ T cells sorted from blood. The subset denotes: CD45RA+ positively selected. The CDR3 bases are TGTGCCAGCTCACCACTAGTCACTGAGCAGTTCTTC. Amino acids: CASSPLVTEQFF.